This TCR beta chain was recovered during a study of blood T cell repertoires in COVID-19. At the level of the study: Spain, Italy and the United States supplied samples that represented acute and convalescent COVID-19. The analysed material was cDNA or gDNA that came from T cells, B-cell-depleted T cells, or PBMCs.

The CDR3 is made up of 13 amino acids. Trimming stripped 2 bases from V and 7 bases from J, with 11 bases between. In the study's own analysis: Reference gene primer amplification yielded estimated nucleated cell counts. Clones were read by immunoSEQ multiplex PCR, and TCRdb kept only the in-frame ones, dropping some. V and J calls and clone size are copied from that table; D and trimming were computed from the DNA. The sample holds around 270,000 clones; 70% to 90% are singletons and the top ten take around 1.8%. The sequenced sample consisted of peripheral blood. The rearrangement joins TRBV12-3 or TRBV12-4 to TRBJ2-5; D is perhaps TRBD2 (5 bases). The TCR comes from a man aged 25-45 years with active or convalescent COVID-19. The CDR3 here is CASSLPGSRTQYF. DNA of the CDR3: TGTGCCAGCAGTTTACCGGGGTCCCGGACCCAGTACTTC.